Below, one T cell receptor beta chain is given with its context. No antigen is known for it. Base qualities are not recorded, but no much larger clone differs from it by a single base. These data belong to a study of blood T cells in healthy people across ages (dated by TCRdb to between 2015 and 2016). Turning to the overall study: Template switching captured roughly one uniquely barcoded TCR beta cDNA molecule per two T cells in model experiments. To track age-related changes in TCR beta repertoire diversity, the study relied on deep sequencing normalized with unique cDNA molecular identifiers. The donors were split into four age groups: young (average roughly 15 years), middle-aged (roughly 40), aged (more than 60) and long-lived (over 75). Two additional independent replicas of 1 million unique cDNA reads from the same blood draw were analyzed for two donors (one aged 18 to 30 and one aged 80 or older).

The germline V gene sets CDR1 to SGHTA and CDR2 to FQGNSA. V and J lose 3 bases and 6 bases, and a span of 11 bases separates them. From the cysteine through the phenylalanine, the CDR3 covers 13 amino acids. The entry retains the CDR3 DNA only, 39 bases that are in frame from base 1. The research as a whole found: The long-lived group showed more naive CD4+ T cells, fewer expanded clones and increased TCR diversity than the aged group, suggesting age selection. A strong correlation was found between observed TCR beta diversity and the percentage of naive T cells measured by flow cytometry. Observed TCR beta diversity per million T cells fell roughly linearly with age, and a significant reduction was already apparent by age approximately 40. Since profiling was done on bulk unsorted PBMCs, naive and antigen-experienced compartments could not be conclusively compared. Estimates of total diversity based on one million sequenced T cells were regarded as lower bounds and as underestimates. The CMV infection status of donors was not known, potentially confounding age-related changes in expanded clonotypes.

Systemically healthy Caucasian individuals from Russia, 39 in total and aged 6 to 90 years, were included as donors. Each donor gave approximately 9.3 milliliters of peripheral blood, collected into EDTA-treated Vacutainer tubes. Ficoll-Paque density-gradient centrifugation was used to isolate PBMCs, with at least 6.5 million per sample. Trizol reagent was used to extract total RNA from PBMCs, with at least 6 micrograms per sample. The percentages of naive CD45RAhigh/CD27high T cells were determined by flow cytometry on a PBMC aliquot from every donor. Library prep was done by 5' RACE. TCRdb lists the instrument as Illumina HiSeq 2500. The second PCR ran for roughly 7 to 12 cycles and used a J-beta primer mix along with a sample-barcoded 5' primer. A template-switch 5' adaptor carrying 12 random nucleotides introduced a unique molecular identifier onto each TCR beta cDNA molecule. Each sample yielded at least 2.5 million CDR3-containing paired-end reads. All of the RNA was converted into first-strand cDNA using the Mint cDNA synthesis kit, with a TRBC-specific oligonucleotide serving as the primer. After uracil-DNA glycosylase treatment, a first 18-cycle PCR used universal primers M1SS and BC2_uni_R on all cDNA. The authors processed their data as follows. Each sample was normalized by randomly selecting 1 million high-quality reads, each carrying a distinct molecular identifier. Instead of being binned into consensus sequences, reads with shared molecular identifiers were discarded. CDR3 identification, clonotype clustering and error correction used MiTCR with a Q25 quality threshold and the strictest error-elimination algorithm. Lower-bound total TCR beta diversity was estimated with a nonparametric unseen species model using Euler transformation. The public reads were reprocessed in TCRdb via fastp at Q25 and MiXCR, keeping in-frame beta chains. For every CDR3 protein sequence, its rows merge into one entry that carries the most common genes and DNA. The V and J calls shown here were made by TCRdb, not taken from the authors' results. Present in this sample are 800,000 or so distinct CDR3 sequences, 25% of which were seen just once. The ten largest clones represent approximately 4% of the sample.

The data were also submitted as part of a second study, on T cells of mothers and their children. As noted in the second study: The donors were nine systemically healthy Caucasian individuals, made up of three mothers and their six children. cDNA synthesis consumed the entire amount of extracted RNA, loaded at around 1.4 ug RNA in each 15 ul reaction. In the second PCR, the M1S primer added sample barcodes and 2-4 random nucleotides. Each mother yielded over 9.5 million TCR beta CDR3 reads and each child roughly 2.9 million reads. In both related and unrelated pairs, thymic selection shapes the output of TCR recombination in a similar way, with inherited differences having only a minor effect. Normalized repertoire overlap in related mother-child pairs was always slightly higher than in unrelated mother-child pairs, but the difference was never significant. No persistent microchimeric T cell clones were found, with a detection sensitivity of approximately 100 clones per million clonotypes. To look for features that set related mother-child pairs apart from unrelated individuals, the researchers ran deep NGS to compare the TCR beta repertoires of mothers and children. The mean age was 40 +/- 4 years for the mothers and about 10 +/- 4 years for the children. Libraries were sequenced on Illumina HiSeq 2000 with 100+100 nt paired-end reads after adapter ligation with NEBNext reagents. To prevent cross-contamination, the mother and child libraries were prepared a month apart and were sequenced in separate runs. For each donor, between about 500,000 and 2,000,000 distinct TCR beta clonotypes were identified. Naive TCR beta clonotypes were estimated from low-frequency clonotypes matched to each donor's FACS-determined naive share, without sorting.

The sequenced sample consisted of blood. The V and J genes are TRBV7-2 and TRBJ1-1; TRBD1 is a weak D gene call, 5 bases matching. The sequence was obtained from a boy younger than 18 in good health. The base sequence is TGTGCCAGCAGCTTTGGCCGCAGGGCTGAAGCTTTCTTT. The translation is CASSFGRRAEAFF.